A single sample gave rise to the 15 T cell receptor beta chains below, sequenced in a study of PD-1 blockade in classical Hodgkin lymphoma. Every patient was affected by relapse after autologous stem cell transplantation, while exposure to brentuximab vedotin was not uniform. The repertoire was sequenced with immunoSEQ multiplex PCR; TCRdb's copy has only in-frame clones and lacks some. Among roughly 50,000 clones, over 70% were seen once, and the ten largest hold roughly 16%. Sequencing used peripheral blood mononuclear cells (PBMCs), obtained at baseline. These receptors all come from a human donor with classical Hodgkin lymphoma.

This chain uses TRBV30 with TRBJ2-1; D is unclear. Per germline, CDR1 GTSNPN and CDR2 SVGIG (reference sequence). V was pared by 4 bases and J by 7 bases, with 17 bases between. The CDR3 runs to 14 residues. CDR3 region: CAWNSGLMGNEQFF. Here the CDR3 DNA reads TGTGCCTGGAATTCTGGCCTTATGGGGAATGAGCAGTTCTTC. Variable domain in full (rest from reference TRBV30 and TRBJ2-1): SQTIHQWPATLVQPVGSPLSLECTVEGTSNPNLYWYRQAAGRGLQLLFYSVGIGQISSEVPQNLSASRPQDRQFILSSKKLLLSDSGFYLCAWNSGLMGNEQFFGPGTRLTVL.

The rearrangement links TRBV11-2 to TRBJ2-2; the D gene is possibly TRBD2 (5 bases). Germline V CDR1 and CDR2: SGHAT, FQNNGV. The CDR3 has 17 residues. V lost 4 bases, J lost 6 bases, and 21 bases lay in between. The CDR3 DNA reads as TGTGCCAGCAGCTCGATAAGGAGGCTAGCTAGCTCCGGGGAGCTGTTTTTT. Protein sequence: CASSSIRRLASSGELFF. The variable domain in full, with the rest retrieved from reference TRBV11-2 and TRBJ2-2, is EAGVAQSPRYKIIEKRQSVAFWCNPISGHATLYWYQQILGQGPKLLIQFQNNGVVDDSQLPKDRFSAERLKGVDSTLKIQPAKLEDSAVYLCASSSIRRLASSGELFFGEGSRLTVL.

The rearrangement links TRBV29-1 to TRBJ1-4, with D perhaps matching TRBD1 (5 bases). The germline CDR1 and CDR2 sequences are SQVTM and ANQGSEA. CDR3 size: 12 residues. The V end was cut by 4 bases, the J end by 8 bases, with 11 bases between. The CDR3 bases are TGCAGCGTTGTTCAAGGGGCAGAAAAACTGTTTTTT. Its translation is CSVVQGAEKLFF. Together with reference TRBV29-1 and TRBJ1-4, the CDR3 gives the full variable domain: SAVISQKPSRDICQRGTSLTIQCQVDSQVTMMFWYRQQPGQSLTLIATANQGSEATYESGFVIDKFPISRPNLTFSTLTVSNMSPEDSSIYLCSVVQGAEKLFFGSGTQLSVL.

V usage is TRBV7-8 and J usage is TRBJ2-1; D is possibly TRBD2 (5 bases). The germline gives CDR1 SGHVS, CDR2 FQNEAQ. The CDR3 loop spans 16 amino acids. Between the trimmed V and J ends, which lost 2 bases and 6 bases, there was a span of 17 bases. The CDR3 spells CASSLILAGPTNEQFF. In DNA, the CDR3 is TGTGCCAGCAGCTTAATCCTGGCGGGCCCCACCAATGAGCAGTTCTTC.

The CDR3 sequence: CASSSSGSTNEKLFF. The DNA for the CDR3 is TGTGCCAGCAGCTCTTCAGGGTCAACTAATGAAAAACTGTTTTTT. The chain combines TRBV11-3 with TRBJ1-4, with D tentatively TRBD1 (5 bases). The ends were cut back, 4 bases at V and 0 bases at J, with 9 bases in the middle. This CDR3 has 15 residues. Germline lookup yields CDR1 SGHNT and CDR2 YENEEA.

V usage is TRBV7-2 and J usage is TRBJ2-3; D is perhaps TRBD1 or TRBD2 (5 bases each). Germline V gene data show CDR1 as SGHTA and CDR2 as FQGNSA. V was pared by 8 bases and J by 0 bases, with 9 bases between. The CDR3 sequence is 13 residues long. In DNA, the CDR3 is TGTGCCAGCGGGGACCCCAGCACAGATACGCAGTATTTT. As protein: CASGDPSTDTQYF.

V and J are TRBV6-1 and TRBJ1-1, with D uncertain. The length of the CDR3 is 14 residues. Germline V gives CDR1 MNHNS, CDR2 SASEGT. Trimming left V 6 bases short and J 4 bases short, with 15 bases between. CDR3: CASSRGGLGTEAFF. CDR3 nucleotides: TGTGCCAGCAGCCGCGGCGGGTTGGGCACTGAAGCTTTCTTT.

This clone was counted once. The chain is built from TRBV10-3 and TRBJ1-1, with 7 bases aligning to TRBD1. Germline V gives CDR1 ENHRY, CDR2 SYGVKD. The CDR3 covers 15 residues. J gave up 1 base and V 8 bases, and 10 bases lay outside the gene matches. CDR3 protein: CAIVGGSGGNTEAFF. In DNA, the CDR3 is TGTGCCATCGTAGGGGGCTCGGGCGGGAACACTGAAGCTTTCTTT.

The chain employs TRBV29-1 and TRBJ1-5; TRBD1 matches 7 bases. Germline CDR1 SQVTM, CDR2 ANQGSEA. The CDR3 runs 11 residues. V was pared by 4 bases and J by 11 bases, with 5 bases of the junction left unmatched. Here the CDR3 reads CSVAEGASQHF. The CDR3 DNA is TGCAGCGTTGCGGAGGGGGCTTCCCAGCATTTT.

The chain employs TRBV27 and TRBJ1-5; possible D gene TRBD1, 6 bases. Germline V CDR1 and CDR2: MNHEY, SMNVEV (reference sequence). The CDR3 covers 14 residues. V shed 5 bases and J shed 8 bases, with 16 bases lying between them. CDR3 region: CASSPQGPGEPQHF. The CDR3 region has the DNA TGTGCCAGCAGTCCACAGGGACCCGGAGAGCCCCAGCATTTT.

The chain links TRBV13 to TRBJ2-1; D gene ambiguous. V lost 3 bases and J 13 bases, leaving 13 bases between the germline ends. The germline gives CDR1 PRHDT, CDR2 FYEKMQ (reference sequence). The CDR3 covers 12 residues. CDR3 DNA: TGTGCCAGCAGCTTGGGCGGAGAACTTCAGTTCTTC. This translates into CASSLGGELQFF.

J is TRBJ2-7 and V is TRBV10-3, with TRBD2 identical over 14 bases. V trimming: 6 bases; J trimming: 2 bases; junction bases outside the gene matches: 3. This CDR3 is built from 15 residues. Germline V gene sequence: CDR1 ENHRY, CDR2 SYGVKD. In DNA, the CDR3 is TGTGCCATCAGGGGGACTAGCGGGAGCGCCTACGAGCAGTACTTC. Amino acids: CAIRGTSGSAYEQYF.

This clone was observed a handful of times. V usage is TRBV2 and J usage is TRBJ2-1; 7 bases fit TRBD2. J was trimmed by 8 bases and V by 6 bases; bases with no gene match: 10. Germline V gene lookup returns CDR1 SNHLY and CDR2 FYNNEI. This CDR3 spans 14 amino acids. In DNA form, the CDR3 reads TGTGCCAGCAGCCCACTTGCGGGAGTCTATGAGCAGTTCTTC. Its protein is CASSPLAGVYEQFF.

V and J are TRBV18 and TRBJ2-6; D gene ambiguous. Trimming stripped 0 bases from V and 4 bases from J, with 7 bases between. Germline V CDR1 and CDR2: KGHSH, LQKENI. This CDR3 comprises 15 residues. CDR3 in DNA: TGTGCCAGCTCACCACCCGCTCCCGGGGCCAACGTCCTGACTTTC. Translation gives CASSPPAPGANVLTF.

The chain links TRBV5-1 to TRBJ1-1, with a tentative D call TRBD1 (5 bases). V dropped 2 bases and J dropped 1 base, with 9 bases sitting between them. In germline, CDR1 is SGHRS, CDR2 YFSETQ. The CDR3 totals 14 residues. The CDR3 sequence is CASSFQGTNTEAFF. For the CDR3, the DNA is TGCGCCAGCAGCTTCCAGGGAACGAACACTGAAGCTTTCTTT. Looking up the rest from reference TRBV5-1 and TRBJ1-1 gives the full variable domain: KAGVTQTPRYLIKTRGQQVTLSCSPISGHRSVSWYQQTPGQGLQFLFEYFSETQRNKGNFPGRFSGRQFSNSRSEMNVSTLELGDSALYLCASSFQGTNTEAFFGQGTRLTVV.